The source of this T cell receptor (beta chain) is a study of regulatory T cells in long-lasting Graves disease. This clonotype was seen more than once but under ten times. Arm-PCR of CDR3 regions with iRepertoire HTBI primers generated TCR beta libraries. A single record per CDR3 protein comes from TCRdb applying MiXCR to the multiplex PCR reads. The table includes about 420,000 distinct CDR3 sequences, around 22% detected once. Time point meaning: persistent/refractory GD, antithyroid drugs over 5 years with positive TRAb. After RNA was extracted from PBMCs, the TCR library was made from it. Per the germline V gene, CDR1 is SGHVS and CDR2 is FQNEAQ. The CDR3 runs to 18 residues. The germline V and J ends were trimmed by 6 bases and 2 bases, with 23 bases remaining between them.

The input for sequencing was peripheral blood mononuclear cells (PBMCs), taken when the disease was refractory, from a patient treated with antithyroid drugs. This TCR was recovered from a female donor with Graves disease. The chain is built from TRBV7-8 and TRBJ1-5; D perhaps matches TRBD1 (5 bases). The CDR3 loop reads CASSQSPGGVAGNQPQHF. The CDR3 DNA reads TGTGCCAGCAGTCAATCTCCCGGGGGGGTTGCGGGCAATCAGCCCCAGCATTTT.